This TCR beta chain was sequenced for a study of T cells in Graves' hyperthyroidism and ophthalmopathy. The germline V gene has CDR1 SGHNT and CDR2 YYREEE (reference sequence). The junction had 12 bases not matched to a gene; V was cut back by 5 bases and J by 2 bases. The CDR3 has 18 residues. From RNA transcripts, TCR beta CDR3 regions were amplified. With the HTBI primer set, the TCR CDR3 went through a first round of RT-PCR. TCRdb reprocessed the multiplex PCR reads via MiXCR and lists one record per CDR3 protein. This repertoire shows almost 600,000 distinct CDR3 sequences, approximately 15% found once; its top ten account for less than 6%. This clonotype was found many times.

The rearrangement uses TRBV5-4 and TRBJ2-3; 12 nucleotides align to TRBD2. Specimen: blood. This receptor was taken from a woman in her twenties or thirties with Graves' hyperthyroidism that later progressed to Graves' ophthalmopathy. The CDR3 here is CASSRASGRAAATDTQYF. The CDR3 nucleotides are TGTGCCAGCAGTCGAGCTAGCGGGAGGGCCGCCGCCACAGATACGCAGTATTTT.